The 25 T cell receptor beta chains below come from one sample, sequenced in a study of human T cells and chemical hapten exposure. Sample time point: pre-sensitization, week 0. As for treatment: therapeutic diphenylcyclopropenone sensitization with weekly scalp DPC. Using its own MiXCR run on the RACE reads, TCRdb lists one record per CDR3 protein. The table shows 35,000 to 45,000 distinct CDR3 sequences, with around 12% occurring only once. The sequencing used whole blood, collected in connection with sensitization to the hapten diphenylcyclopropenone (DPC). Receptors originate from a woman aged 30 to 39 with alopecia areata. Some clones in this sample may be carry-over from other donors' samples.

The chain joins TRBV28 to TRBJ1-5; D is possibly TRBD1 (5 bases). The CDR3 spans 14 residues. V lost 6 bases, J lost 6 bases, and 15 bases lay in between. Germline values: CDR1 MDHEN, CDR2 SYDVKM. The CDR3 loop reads CASRPDRFGQPQHF. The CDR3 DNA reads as TGTGCCAGCAGACCCGACAGATTTGGTCAGCCCCAGCATTTT.

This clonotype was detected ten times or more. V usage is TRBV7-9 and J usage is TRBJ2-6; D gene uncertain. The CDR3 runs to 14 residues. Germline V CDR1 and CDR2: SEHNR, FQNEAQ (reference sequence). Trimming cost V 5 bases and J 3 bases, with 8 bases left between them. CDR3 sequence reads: CASSRPGGANVLTF. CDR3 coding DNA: TGTGCCAGCAGCCGCCCCGGTGGGGCCAACGTCCTGACTTTC.

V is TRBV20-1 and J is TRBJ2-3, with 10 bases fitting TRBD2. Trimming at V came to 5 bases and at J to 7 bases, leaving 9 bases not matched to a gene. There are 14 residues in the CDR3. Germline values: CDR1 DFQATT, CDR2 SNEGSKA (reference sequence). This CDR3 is CSAPSGRARNTQYF. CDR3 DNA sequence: TGCAGTGCTCCCAGCGGGAGGGCCAGGAATACGCAGTATTTT.

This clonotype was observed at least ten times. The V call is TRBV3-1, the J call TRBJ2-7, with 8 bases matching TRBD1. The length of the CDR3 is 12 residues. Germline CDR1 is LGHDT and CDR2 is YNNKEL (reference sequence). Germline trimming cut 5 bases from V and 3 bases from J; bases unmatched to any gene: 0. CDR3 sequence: CASSTGGYEQYF. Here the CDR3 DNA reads TGTGCCAGCAGCACAGGGGGCTACGAGCAGTACTTC.

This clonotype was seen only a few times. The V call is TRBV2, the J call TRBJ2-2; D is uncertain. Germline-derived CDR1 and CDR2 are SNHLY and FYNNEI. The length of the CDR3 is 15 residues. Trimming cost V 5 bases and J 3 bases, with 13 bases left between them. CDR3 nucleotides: TGTGCCAGCAGTCTAATAAAGGGATACACCGGGGAGCTGTTTTTT. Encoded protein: CASSLIKGYTGELFF.

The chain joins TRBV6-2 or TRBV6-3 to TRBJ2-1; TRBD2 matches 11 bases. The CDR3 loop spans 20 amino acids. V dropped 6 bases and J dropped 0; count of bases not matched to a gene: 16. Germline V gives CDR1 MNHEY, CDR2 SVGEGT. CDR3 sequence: CASRPLKTSGSLSSYNEQFF. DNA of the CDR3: TGTGCCAGCAGGCCACTAAAAACTAGCGGGAGTTTAAGCTCCTACAATGAGCAGTTCTTC.

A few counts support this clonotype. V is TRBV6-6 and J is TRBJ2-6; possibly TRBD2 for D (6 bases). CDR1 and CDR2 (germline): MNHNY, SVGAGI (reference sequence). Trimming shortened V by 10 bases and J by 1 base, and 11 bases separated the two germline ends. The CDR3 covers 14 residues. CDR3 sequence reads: CATGGVSGANVLTF. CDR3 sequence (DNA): TGTGCCACCGGGGGAGTTTCTGGGGCCAACGTCCTGACTTTC.

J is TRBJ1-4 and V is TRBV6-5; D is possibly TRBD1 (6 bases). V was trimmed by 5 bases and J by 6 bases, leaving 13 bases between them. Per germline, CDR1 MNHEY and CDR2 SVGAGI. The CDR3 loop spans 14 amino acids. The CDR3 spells CASSPSPGDEKLFF. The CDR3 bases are TGTGCCAGCAGTCCCTCCCCAGGGGATGAAAAACTGTTTTTT.

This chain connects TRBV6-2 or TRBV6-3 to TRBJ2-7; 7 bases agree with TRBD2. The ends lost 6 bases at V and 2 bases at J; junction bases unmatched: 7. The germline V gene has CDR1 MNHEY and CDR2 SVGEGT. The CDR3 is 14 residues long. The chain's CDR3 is CASSSGLLTYEQYF. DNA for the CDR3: TGTGCCAGCAGCTCGGGACTACTGACCTACGAGCAGTACTTC.

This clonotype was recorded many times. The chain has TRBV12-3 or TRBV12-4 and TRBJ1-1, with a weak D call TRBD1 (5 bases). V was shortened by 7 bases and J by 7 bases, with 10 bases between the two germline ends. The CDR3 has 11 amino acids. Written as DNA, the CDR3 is TGTGCCAGCACCTGGGGGGGTGAAGCTTTCTTT. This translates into CASTWGGEAFF.

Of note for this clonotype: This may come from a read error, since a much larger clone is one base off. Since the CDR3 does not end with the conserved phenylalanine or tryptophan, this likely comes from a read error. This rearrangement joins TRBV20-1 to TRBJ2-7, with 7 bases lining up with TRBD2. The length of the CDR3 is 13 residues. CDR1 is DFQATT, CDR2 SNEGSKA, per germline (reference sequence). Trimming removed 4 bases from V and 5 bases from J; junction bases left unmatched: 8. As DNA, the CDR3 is TGCAGTGCTACGGGACTAAAGTCGCACGAGCAGTACTCC. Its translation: CSATGLKSHEQYS.

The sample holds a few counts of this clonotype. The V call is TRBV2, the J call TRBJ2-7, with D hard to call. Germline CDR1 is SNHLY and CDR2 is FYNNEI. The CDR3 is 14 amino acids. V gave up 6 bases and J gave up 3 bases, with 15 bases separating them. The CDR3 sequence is CASSPRATYYEQYF. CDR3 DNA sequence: TGTGCCAGCAGCCCACGGGCCACCTACTACGAGCAGTACTTC.

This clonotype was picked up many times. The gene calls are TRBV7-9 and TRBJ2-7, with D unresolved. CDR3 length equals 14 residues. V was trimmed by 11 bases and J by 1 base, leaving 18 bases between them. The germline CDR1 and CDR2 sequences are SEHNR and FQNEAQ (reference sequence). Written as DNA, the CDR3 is TGTGCCGGCGCTAAGGCAGCCAATTCCTACGAGCAGTACTTC. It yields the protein CAGAKAANSYEQYF.

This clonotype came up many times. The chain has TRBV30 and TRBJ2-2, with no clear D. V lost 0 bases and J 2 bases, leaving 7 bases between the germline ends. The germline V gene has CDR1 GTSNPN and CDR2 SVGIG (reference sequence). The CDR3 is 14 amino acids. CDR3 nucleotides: TGTGCCTGGAGTGTGGGCGGAAACACCGGGGAGCTGTTTTTT. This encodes CAWSVGGNTGELFF. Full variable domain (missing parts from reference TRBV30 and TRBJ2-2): SQTIHQWPATLVQPVGSPLSLECTVEGTSNPNLYWYRQAAGRGLQLLFYSVGIGQISSEVPQNLSASRPQDRQFILSSKKLLLSDSGFYLCAWSVGGNTGELFFGEGSRLTVL.

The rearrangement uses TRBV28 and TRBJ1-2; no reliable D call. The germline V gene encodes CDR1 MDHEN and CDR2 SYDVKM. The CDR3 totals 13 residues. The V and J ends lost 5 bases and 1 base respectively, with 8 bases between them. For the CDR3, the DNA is TGTGCCAGCAGTAACCTTAATAACTATGGCTACACCTTC. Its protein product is CASSNLNNYGYTF.

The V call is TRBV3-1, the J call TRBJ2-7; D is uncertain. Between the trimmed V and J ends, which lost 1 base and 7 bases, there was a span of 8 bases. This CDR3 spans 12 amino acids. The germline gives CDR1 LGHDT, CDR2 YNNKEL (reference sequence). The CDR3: CASSQGRREQYF. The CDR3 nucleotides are TGTGCCAGCAGCCAAGGAAGGCGAGAGCAGTACTTC.

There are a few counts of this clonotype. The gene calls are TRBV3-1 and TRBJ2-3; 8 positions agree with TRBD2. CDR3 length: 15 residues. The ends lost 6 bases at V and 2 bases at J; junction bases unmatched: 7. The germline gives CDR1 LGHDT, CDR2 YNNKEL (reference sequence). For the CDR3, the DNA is TGTGCCAGCAGTCAATCCGGGAGGGACACAGATACGCAGTATTTT. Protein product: CASSQSGRDTDTQYF.

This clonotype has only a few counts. CDR3 nucleotides: TGTGCCAGCAGCCCCGGTGGGGTTCGCTACAATGAGCAGTTCTTC. Protein product: CASSPGGVRYNEQFF. This chain uses TRBV3-1 with TRBJ2-1; D unclear. Germline V gene lookup returns CDR1 LGHDT and CDR2 YNNKEL (reference sequence). This CDR3 spans 15 amino acids. The ends were cut back, 4 bases at V and 3 bases at J, with 13 bases in the middle.

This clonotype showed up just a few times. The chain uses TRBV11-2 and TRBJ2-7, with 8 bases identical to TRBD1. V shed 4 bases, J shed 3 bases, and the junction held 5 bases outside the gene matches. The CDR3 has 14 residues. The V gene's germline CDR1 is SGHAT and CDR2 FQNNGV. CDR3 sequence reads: CASSSTGAYYEQYF. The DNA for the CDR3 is TGTGCCAGCAGCTCGACAGGGGCGTACTACGAGCAGTACTTC.

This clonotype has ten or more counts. CDR3 sequence (DNA): TGTGCCAGCAAACAACTTTCGGCTAGCTCCTACAATGAGCAGTTCTTC. This codes for CASKQLSASSYNEQFF. V and J are TRBV6-1 and TRBJ2-1; D is undetermined. The V gene lost 7 bases and the J gene lost 0 bases, with 16 bases spanning the gap. Germline values: CDR1 MNHNS, CDR2 SASEGT. CDR3 length equals 16 residues.

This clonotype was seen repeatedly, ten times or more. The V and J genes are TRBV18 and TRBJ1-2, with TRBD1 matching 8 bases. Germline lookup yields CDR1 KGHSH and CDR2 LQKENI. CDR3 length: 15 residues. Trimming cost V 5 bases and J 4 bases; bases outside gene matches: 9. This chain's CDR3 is CASSANTGTGYGYTF. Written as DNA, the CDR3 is TGTGCCAGCTCAGCAAATACGGGGACAGGCTATGGCTACACCTTC.

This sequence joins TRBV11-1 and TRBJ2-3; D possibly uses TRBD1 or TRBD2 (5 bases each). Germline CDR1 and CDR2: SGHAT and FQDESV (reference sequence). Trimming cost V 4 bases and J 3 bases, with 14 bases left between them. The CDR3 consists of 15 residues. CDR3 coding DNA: TGTGCCAGCAGCTGGACCGGGACGAGTACAGATACGCAGTATTTT. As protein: CASSWTGTSTDTQYF. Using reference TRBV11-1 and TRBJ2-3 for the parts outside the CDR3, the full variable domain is EAEVAQSPRYKITEKSQAVAFWCDPISGHATLYWYRQILGQGPELLVQFQDESVVDDSQLPKDRFSAERLKGVDSTLKIQPAELGDSAMYLCASSWTGTSTDTQYFGPGTRLTVL.

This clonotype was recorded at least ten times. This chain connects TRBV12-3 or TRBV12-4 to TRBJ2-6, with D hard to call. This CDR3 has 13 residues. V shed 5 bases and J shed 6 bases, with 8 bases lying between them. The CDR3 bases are TGTGCCAGCAGTACGAGCGAGGCCAACGTCCTGACTTTC. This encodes CASSTSEANVLTF.

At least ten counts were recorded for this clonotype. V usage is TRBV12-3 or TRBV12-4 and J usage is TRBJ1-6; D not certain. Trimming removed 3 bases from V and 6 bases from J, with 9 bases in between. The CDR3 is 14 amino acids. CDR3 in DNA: TGTGCCAGCAGTTTGTCCGGGCCTAATTCACCCCTCCACTTT. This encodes CASSLSGPNSPLHF.

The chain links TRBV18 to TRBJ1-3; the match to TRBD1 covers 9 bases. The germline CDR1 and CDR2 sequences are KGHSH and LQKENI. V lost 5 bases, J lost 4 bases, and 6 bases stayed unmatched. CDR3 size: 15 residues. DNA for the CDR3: TGTGCCAGCTCAGCACAGGGGGCCTCAGGAAACACCATATATTTT. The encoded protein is CASSAQGASGNTIYF.